These 6 T cell receptor beta chains came from one sample sequenced in a study of cytomegalovirus exposure and HLA in healthy donors. Data came from immunoSEQ multiplex PCR; TCRdb stores just in-frame clones and leaves some out. The table lists fewer than 140,000 clones, 88% of them singletons. Sequenced sample: PBMCs. The receptors here all came from a woman younger than 30 in good health and CMV-seropositive.

The rearrangement joins TRBV6-1 to TRBJ1-6; a weak D match, TRBD1 (6 bases). This CDR3 is 13 amino acids long. Germline loops: CDR1 MNHNS, CDR2 SASEGT. Trimming shortened V by 6 bases and J by 4 bases, and 7 bases separated the two germline ends. DNA for the CDR3: TGTGCCAGCAGGGACAGTTATAATTCACCCCTCCACTTT. This gives the protein CASRDSYNSPLHF.

This clone occurred once. The chain uses TRBV27 and TRBJ2-3; 9 nucleotides align to TRBD2. The CDR3 contains 17 residues. Germline CDR1 reads MNHEY; CDR2 reads SMNVEV (reference sequence). The ends lost 3 bases at V and 2 bases at J; junction bases unmatched: 9. The CDR3 DNA follows: TGTGCCAGCAGTTTTGAGAAAAGCGGGGGGTACACAGATACGCAGTATTTT. Residues: CASSFEKSGGYTDTQYF.

This clone was seen only once. The chain carries TRBV5-4 and TRBJ2-7, with D maybe TRBD2 (8 bases). V gave up 4 bases and J gave up 6 bases, with 20 bases separating them. This CDR3 has 15 residues. Germline V lookup: CDR1 SGHNT, CDR2 YYREEE (reference sequence). The CDR3 DNA follows: TGTGCCAGCAGCATAGCGGGACAGCCCTTTGGCGAGCAGTACGTC. This translates into CASSIAGQPFGEQYV.

V usage is TRBV28 and J usage is TRBJ1-1; TRBD1 agrees at 11 bases. This CDR3 spans 16 amino acids. V lost 7 bases to trimming and J lost 6 bases; unmatched junction nucleotides: 13. Germline CDR1 reads MDHEN; CDR2 reads SYDVKM. CDR3: CASNSPPGQGVSEAFF. The DNA of the CDR3 is TGTGCCAGCAATTCTCCCCCGGGACAGGGGGTCTCTGAAGCTTTCTTT. Drawing the rest from reference TRBV28 and TRBJ1-1, the complete variable domain is DVKVTQSSRYLVKRTGEKVFLECVQDMDHENMFWYRQDPGLGLRLIYFSYDVKMKEKGDIPEGYSVSREKKERFSLILESASTNQTSMYLCASNSPPGQGVSEAFFGQGTRLTVV.

The chain has TRBV7-8 and TRBJ2-3, with 13 nucleotides matching TRBD2. J lost 2 bases, V lost 5 bases, and 7 bases had no gene match. This CDR3 contains 17 residues. Per germline, CDR1 SGHVS and CDR2 FQNEAQ. CDR3 sequence: CASSLGLAGEATDTQYF. In DNA form, the CDR3 reads TGTGCCAGCAGCCTCGGACTAGCGGGGGAGGCCACAGATACGCAGTATTTT.

The chain carries TRBV10-2 and TRBJ1-2, with D possibly being TRBD1 (5 bases). The V end lost 0 bases, the J end lost 4 bases, and 9 bases lay between the germline ends. Germline CDR1 is WSHSY and CDR2 is SAAADI. The CDR3 is made up of 14 amino acids. DNA for the CDR3: TGCGCCAGCAGTGAGTCGCAGGGTTCCTATGGCTACACCTTC. This codes for CASSESQGSYGYTF.